This TCR beta chain is drawn from a study of siplizumab effects on memory and regulatory T cells. About 100,000 TCR templates per sample were assayed. Data came from immunoSEQ multiplex PCR; TCRdb stores just in-frame clones and leaves some out. The sample gives more than 45,000 clones, 95% to 98% of which show up once; 0.55% to 0.65% is in the top ten. The V end lost 3 bases, the J end lost 6 bases, and 18 bases lay between the germline ends. Germline assignment: CDR1 SEHNR and CDR2 FQNEAQ (reference sequence). The CDR3 length is 16 residues. The source material was naive CD4+ T cells sorted from blood. The chain couples TRBV7-9 to TRBJ2-1; D unresolved. This TCR came from a human donor in good health. CDR3 coding DNA: TGTGCCAGCAGCTTCTCAGGCGTCCAGCTCGGCAATGAGCAGTTCTTC. Amino acids: CASSFSGVQLGNEQFF.